This T cell receptor beta chain appears in the sequencing data of a study of vaccination and CD4 T cells after COVID-19. Study summary: Convalescent donors were composed of six males and four females, of whom two were Hispanic. The control cultures got either a CEFX pool, an HIV-1 Nef pool, or no peptide at all. Samples after vaccination came a median approximately 70 days past dose two, ranging 14 to 241.

The Oncomine TCR Beta short-read assay was what sequenced the DNA obtained from cultured CD4+ T cells. TCRdb processed the PCR reads anew with MiXCR; each CDR3 protein has one entry. The sample yields more than 15,000 distinct CDR3 sequences, approximately 33% seen once. The CDR3 runs to 13 residues. The ends were cut back, 7 bases at V and 5 bases at J, with 14 bases in the middle. In germline, CDR1 is SNHLY, CDR2 FYNNEI. This clonotype was recorded a few times. What it binds is not known. Treatment indicated: approximately 9-day PBMC culture with coronavirus spike peptide pools or control peptides (ViraFEST assay). Study outcomes and limitations: Looking at convalescent patients, a median around 83% of reactive clones were present only post-vaccination.

The sequenced sample was cultured CD4+ T cells from blood. The V gene is TRBV2, the J gene TRBJ2-5, with D possibly TRBD1 on 6 matching bases. The sequence derives from a human donor with COVID-19. CDR3 sequence (DNA): TGTGCCAGCATCAGCGGACAGTACGAGACCCAGTACTTC. As protein: CASISGQYETQYF.